The TCR beta chain under discussion was sequenced for a study of T cells in Graves' hyperthyroidism and ophthalmopathy. At the level of the study: Pretreatment peripheral blood was obtained at initial diagnosis. Findings and limits, study-wide: The model identified upcoming ophthalmopathy a median about six months ahead of onset.

Amplification of TCR beta CDR3 regions used RNA as the template. Primed by the HTBI set, a first-round RT-PCR was run on the TCR CDR3. TCRdb analysed the multiplex PCR reads with MiXCR anew, one entry per CDR3 protein. Of about 400,000 distinct CDR3 sequences in the sample, around 15% were seen once. Note on this clonotype: What it binds is unknown.

The sequence derives from a woman aged 55-69 years with Graves' ophthalmopathy. Sequencing used blood.

In DNA form, the CDR3 reads TGTGCCAGTAGTAGCAGGAGGACCGGGGAGCTGTTTTTT. This translates into CASSSRRTGELFF. This chain uses TRBV19 with TRBJ2-2; D is perhaps TRBD2 (5 bases). The V end lost 4 bases, the J end lost 5 bases, and 8 bases lay between the germline ends. Germline V lookup: CDR1 LNHDA, CDR2 SQIVND (reference sequence). This CDR3 contains 13 residues.